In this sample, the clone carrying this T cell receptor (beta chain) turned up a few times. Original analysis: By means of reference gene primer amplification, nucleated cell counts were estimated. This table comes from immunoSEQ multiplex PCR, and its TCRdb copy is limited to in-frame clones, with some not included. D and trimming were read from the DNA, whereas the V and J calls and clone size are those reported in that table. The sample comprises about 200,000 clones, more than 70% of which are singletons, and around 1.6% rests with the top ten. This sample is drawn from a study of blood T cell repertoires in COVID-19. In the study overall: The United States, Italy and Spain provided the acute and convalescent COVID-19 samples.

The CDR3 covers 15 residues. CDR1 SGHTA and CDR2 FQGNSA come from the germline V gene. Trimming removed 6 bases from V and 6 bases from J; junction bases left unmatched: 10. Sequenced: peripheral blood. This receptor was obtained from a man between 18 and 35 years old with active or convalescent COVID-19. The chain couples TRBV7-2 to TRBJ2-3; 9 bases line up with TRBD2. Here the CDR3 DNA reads TGTGCCAGCAGTTATAGCGGGAGTCGAGGGGATACGCAGTATTTT. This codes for CASSYSGSRGDTQYF.